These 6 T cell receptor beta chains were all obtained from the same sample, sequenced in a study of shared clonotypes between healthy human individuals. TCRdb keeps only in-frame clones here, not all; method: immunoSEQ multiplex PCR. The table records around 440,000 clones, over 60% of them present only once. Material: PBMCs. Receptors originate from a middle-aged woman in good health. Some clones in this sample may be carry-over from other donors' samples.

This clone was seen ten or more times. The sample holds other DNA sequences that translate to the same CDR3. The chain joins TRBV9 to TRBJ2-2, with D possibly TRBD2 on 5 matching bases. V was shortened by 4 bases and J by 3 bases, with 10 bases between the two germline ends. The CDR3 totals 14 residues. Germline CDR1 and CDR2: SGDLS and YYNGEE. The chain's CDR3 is CASSLGLYTGELFF. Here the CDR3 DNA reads TGTGCCAGCAGCCTCGGACTGTACACCGGGGAGCTGTTTTTT. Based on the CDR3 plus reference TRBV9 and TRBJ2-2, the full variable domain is DSGVTQTPKHLITATGQRVTLRCSPRSGDLSVYWYQQSLDQGLQFLIQYYNGEERAKGNILERFSAQQFPDLHSELNLSSLELGDSALYFCASSLGLYTGELFFGEGSRLTVL.

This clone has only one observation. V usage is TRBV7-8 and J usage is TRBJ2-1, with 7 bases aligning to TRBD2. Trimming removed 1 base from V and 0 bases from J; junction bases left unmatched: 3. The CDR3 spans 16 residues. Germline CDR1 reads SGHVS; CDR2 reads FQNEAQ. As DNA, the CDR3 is TGTGCCAGCAGCTTAGGGGCGGGAGCCTCCTACAATGAGCAGTTCTTC. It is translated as CASSLGAGASYNEQFF.

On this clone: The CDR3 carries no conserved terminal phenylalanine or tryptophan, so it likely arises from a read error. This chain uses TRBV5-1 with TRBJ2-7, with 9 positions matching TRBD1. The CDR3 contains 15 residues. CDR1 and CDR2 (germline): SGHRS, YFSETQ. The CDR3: CASSPGTGRVYEQYL. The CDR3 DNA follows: TGTGCCAGCAGCCCGGGGACAGGGAGGGTTTACGAGCAGTACCTC.

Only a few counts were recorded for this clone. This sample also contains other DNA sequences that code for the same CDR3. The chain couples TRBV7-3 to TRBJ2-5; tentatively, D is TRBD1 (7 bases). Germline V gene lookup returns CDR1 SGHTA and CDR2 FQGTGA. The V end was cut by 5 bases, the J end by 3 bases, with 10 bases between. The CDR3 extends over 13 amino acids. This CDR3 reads CASSRGTEETQYF. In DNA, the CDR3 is TGTGCCAGCAGCCGCGGGACAGAAGAGACCCAGTACTTC.

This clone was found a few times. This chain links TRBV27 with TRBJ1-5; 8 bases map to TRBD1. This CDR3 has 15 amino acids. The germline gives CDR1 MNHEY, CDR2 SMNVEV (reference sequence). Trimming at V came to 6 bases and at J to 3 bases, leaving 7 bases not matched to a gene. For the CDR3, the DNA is TGTGCCAGCAGGATACCGGGACAGGACAATCAGCCCCAGCATTTT. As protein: CASRIPGQDNQPQHF.

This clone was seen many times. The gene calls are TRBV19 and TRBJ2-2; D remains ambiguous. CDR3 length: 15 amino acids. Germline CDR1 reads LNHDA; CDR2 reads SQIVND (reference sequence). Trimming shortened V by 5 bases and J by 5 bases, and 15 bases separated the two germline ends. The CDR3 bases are TGTGCCAGTAGTCCCGTGGAGACTCGTACCGGGGAGCTGTTTTTT. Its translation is CASSPVETRTGELFF.